A single sample is the source of the 11 T cell receptor beta chains below, sequenced in a study of lymphopenia after photon versus proton radiotherapy. The repertoire was sequenced with immunoSEQ multiplex PCR; TCRdb's copy has only in-frame clones and lacks some. The top ten clones hold over 2% of a sample with roughly 45,000 clones, around 86% of them seen once. Specimen: peripheral blood, collected from a patient treated with photon-based radiotherapy. The receptors stem from a man in his forties or fifties with gastric cancer.

This clone was picked up one time. The genes are TRBV30 and TRBJ1-1; 7 nucleotides agree with TRBD1. V was clipped by 2 bases and J by 1 base; unmatched bases: 4. Germline loops: CDR1 GTSNPN, CDR2 SVGIG (reference sequence). The length of the CDR3 is 14 residues. The CDR3 spells CAWSRGQANTEAFF. The DNA of the CDR3 is TGTGCCTGGAGTCGCGGACAGGCGAACACTGAAGCTTTCTTT.

The J gene is TRBJ2-5, the V gene TRBV9, with TRBD2 matching 12 bases. This CDR3 comprises 17 residues. Germline loops: CDR1 SGDLS, CDR2 YYNGEE. V lost 3 bases, J lost 5 bases, and 11 bases stayed unmatched. The CDR3 loop is CASSDPSGGAPGETQYF. The CDR3 bases are TGTGCCAGCAGCGACCCTAGCGGGGGGGCCCCCGGGGAGACCCAGTACTTC.

V and J are TRBV7-6 and TRBJ1-4; 8 nucleotides match TRBD1. The V gene's germline CDR1 is SGHVS and CDR2 FNYEAQ. The V gene end was trimmed by 3 bases and the J gene end by 5 bases; junction bases not matched to a gene: 5. The CDR3 runs 15 residues. The CDR3 DNA is TGTGCCAGCAGCTTGGGGACAGGAGACAATGAAAAACTGTTTTTT. Translation: CASSLGTGDNEKLFF.

The V gene is TRBV11-3, the J gene TRBJ2-1; 7 bases are shared with TRBD1. This CDR3 comprises 15 residues. CDR1 is SGHNT, CDR2 YENEEA, per germline. Losses at the gene ends were 1 base for V and 0 bases for J; bases not matched to a gene: 0. The CDR3 DNA follows: TGTGCCAGCAGCTTAGGACAGGGCTCCTACAATGAGCAGTTCTTC. This translates into CASSLGQGSYNEQFF.

This chain links TRBV9 with TRBJ2-7; D possibly uses TRBD1 or TRBD2 (6 bases each). Germline V gene sequence: CDR1 SGDLS, CDR2 YYNGEE. This CDR3 spans 14 amino acids. V gave up 0 bases and J gave up 4 bases, with 11 bases separating them. In DNA form, the CDR3 reads TGTGCCAGCAGCGTAGGCCAGGGGACTTACGAGCAGTACTTC. Translated, it gives CASSVGQGTYEQYF.

This clone was counted once. This chain links TRBV6-5 with TRBJ2-7; D call uncertain. CDR1 is MNHEY, CDR2 SVGAGI, per germline. This CDR3 is built from 16 residues. Trimming took 0 bases from V and 0 from J, leaving 12 bases between them. The CDR3 DNA reads TGTGCCAGCAGTTACTCGATTTCTCTCGGCTCCTACGAGCAGTACTTC. This encodes CASSYSISLGSYEQYF.

The rearrangement uses TRBV12-1 and TRBJ1-1. TRBV12-1 is flagged as a pseudogene. CDR3 size: 18 residues. CDR3 in amino acids: CASPPPPIIGWENTEAFF. DNA for the CDR3: TGTGCCAGCCCCCCCCCGCCAATAATAGGATGGGAGAACACTGAAGCTTTCTTT.

This clone was counted once. The genes are TRBV6-1 and TRBJ1-5; TRBD1 might be the D (5 bases). V was cut by 4 bases and J by 0 bases, with 10 bases left in between. CDR3 length: 15 residues. Germline CDR1 MNHNS, CDR2 SASEGT. Here the CDR3 DNA reads TGTGCCAGCAGTGGGGGACGGAATAGCAATCAGCCCCAGCATTTT. This codes for CASSGGRNSNQPQHF.

This clone occurred once. The chain uses TRBV5-4 and TRBJ1-6; D uncertain. The V end lost 0 bases, the J end lost 8 bases, and 15 bases lay between the germline ends. This CDR3 contains 16 residues. CDR1 and CDR2 from the germline V gene are SGHNT and YYREEE (reference sequence). The CDR3 region is CASSLEGGSQDSPLHF. The CDR3 DNA reads as TGTGCCAGCAGCTTGGAGGGAGGGTCGCAGGATTCACCCCTCCACTTT.

This chain uses TRBV10-3 with TRBJ1-2, with TRBD1 matching over 9 bases. The CDR3 extends over 15 amino acids. CDR1 and CDR2 (germline): ENHRY, SYGVKD. V lost 0 bases, J lost 8 bases, and 7 bases stayed unmatched. As DNA, the CDR3 is TGTGCCATCAGTGAGTCGGGACAGGGCCCGGAAGGCTACACCTTC. Its translation is CAISESGQGPEGYTF.

The genes are TRBV18 and TRBJ2-7; 8 positions agree with TRBD1. The CDR3 runs to 15 residues. With V trimmed by 0 bases and J by 3 bases, 4 bases remained unmatched. Germline V gene sequence: CDR1 KGHSH, CDR2 LQKENI. The CDR3 loop reads CASSPPGRGLYEQYF. The CDR3 DNA sequence: TGTGCCAGCTCACCACCTGGCAGGGGGCTCTACGAGCAGTACTTC.